Shown below are 21 T cell receptor beta chains from a single sample sequenced in a study of blood T cells in healthy people across ages (dated by TCRdb to 2013 to 2016). Library preparation was by 5' RACE. Instrument used: Illumina HiSeq 2500. A second 7 to 11 cycle PCR used a sample-barcoded 5' primer and a J-beta primer mix. Starting from the raw public reads, TCRdb applied fastp trimming at Q25, assembled clones with MiXCR and retained in-frame beta chains. Every entry covers one CDR3 protein and lists the most common genes and DNA from its rows. This sample holds 800,000 to 950,000 distinct CDR3 sequences; just under 30% were observed only once. The ten largest account for 10% of the sample. The sample was also linked to a second study, of T cells of mothers and their children.

The sequencing sample was made of blood. Source of these receptors: a middle-aged woman in good health.

There are a few counts of this clonotype. At one end, the junction sequence differs from germline, possibly due to a read error. This sequence joins TRBV7-7 and TRBJ2-3; D call uncertain. Germline assignment: CDR1 SSHAT and CDR2 FNYEAQ (reference sequence). The CDR3 has 13 amino acids. The CDR3 region is CASSLYLGDTQYF. CDR3 bases: TGTGCTAGCAGCTTATATCTGGGGGATACGCAGTATTTT.

The sample holds many counts of this clonotype. The chain has TRBV20-1 and TRBJ2-4; unclear D gene. Germline V gene sequence: CDR1 DFQATT, CDR2 SNEGSKA (reference sequence). The V and J ends lost 4 bases and 7 bases respectively, with 8 bases between them. The CDR3 contains 11 residues. This chain's CDR3 is CSATIRNIQYF. CDR3 nucleotide sequence: TGCAGTGCTACGATTAGGAACATTCAGTACTTC.

The table lists this clonotype with many counts. The chain employs TRBV12-3 or TRBV12-4 and TRBJ1-2; weak D call: TRBD1 (6 bases). The CDR3 length is 13 residues. The germline V and J ends were trimmed by 5 bases and 1 base, with 8 bases remaining between them. The CDR3 DNA follows: TGTGCCAGCAGTAACAGGGATAACTATGGCTACACCTTC. Protein product: CASSNRDNYGYTF.

Only a few counts were recorded for this clonotype. V gene TRBV28 combines with J gene TRBJ2-3; maybe TRBD1 (6 bases). V lost 4 bases and J 2 bases, leaving 16 bases between the germline ends. CDR3 length: 16 amino acids. Germline V CDR1 and CDR2: MDHEN, SYDVKM. DNA of the CDR3: TGTGCCAGCAGTTCCGACAGGCCCTTATTCACAGATACGCAGTATTTT. As protein: CASSSDRPLFTDTQYF. Complete variable domain (other parts from reference TRBV28 and TRBJ2-3): DVKVTQSSRYLVKRTGEKVFLECVQDMDHENMFWYRQDPGLGLRLIYFSYDVKMKEKGDIPEGYSVSREKKERFSLILESASTNQTSMYLCASSSDRPLFTDTQYFGPGTRLTVL.

This clonotype was observed a handful of times. The V gene is TRBV15, the J gene TRBJ2-3; 10 nucleotides match TRBD2. J lost 5 bases, V lost 3 bases, and 5 bases had no gene match. The CDR3 loop spans 15 amino acids. The germline gives CDR1 LNHNV, CDR2 YYDKDF (reference sequence). Here the CDR3 DNA reads TGTGCCACCAGCAGGCTAGCGGGGGCGGGAGATACGCAGTATTTT. Translation gives CATSRLAGAGDTQYF.

A word on this clonotype: At one of its ends the junction is not consistent with the germline gene, which may arise from a read error. The chain joins TRBV12-3 or TRBV12-4 to TRBJ1-1, with D possibly TRBD1 on 6 matching bases. This CDR3 contains 11 residues. This CDR3 reads CTSSYRVEAFF. The CDR3, as DNA: TGTACCAGCAGTTACAGGGTAGAAGCTTTCTTT.

At least ten counts were recorded for this clonotype. The chain is built from TRBV12-3 or TRBV12-4 and TRBJ2-3; 13 nucleotides line up with TRBD2. With 3 bases clipped from V and 10 bases from J, the junction kept 10 bases outside the gene matches. The CDR3 contains 16 residues. CDR3 sequence reads: CASSFFGTSGKFAQYF. CDR3 nucleotide sequence: TGTGCCAGCAGTTTCTTCGGGACTAGCGGGAAATTCGCGCAGTATTTT.

This clonotype has just a few counts. This chain connects TRBV9 to TRBJ2-1; the match to TRBD2 covers 11 bases. V gave up 2 bases and J gave up 0 bases; unmatched junction bases: 10. The CDR3 extends over 19 amino acids. In germline, CDR1 is SGDLS, CDR2 YYNGEE. CDR3 region: CASSVLAGGNFFSYNEQFF. CDR3 DNA sequence: TGTGCCAGCAGCGTTTTAGCGGGGGGGAACTTCTTCTCCTACAATGAGCAGTTCTTC.

This clonotype has a handful of counts. The rearrangement links TRBV4-1 to TRBJ2-5; D not resolved. V was shortened by 1 base and J by 6 bases, with 12 bases between the two germline ends. From germline, CDR1 is MGHRA and CDR2 YSYEKL. The CDR3 covers 14 residues. The CDR3 region has the DNA TGCGCCAGCAGCCAAGGACGGCTTCAGAAGACCCAGTACTTC. This gives the protein CASSQGRLQKTQYF.

The chain is built from TRBV21-1 and TRBJ2-1; the D call in the table, TRBD2, was not verified against the DNA. TRBV21-1 is described as a pseudogene. There are 16 residues in the CDR3. The CDR3 DNA reads TGTGCCAGCAGCAAATTGACTAGCGGGATCTACAATGAGCAGTTCTTC. This sequence encodes CASSKLTSGIYNEQFF.

The table lists this clonotype with many counts. This chain uses TRBV20-1 with TRBJ2-7; D unclear. CDR1 and CDR2 (germline): DFQATT, SNEGSKA (reference sequence). V gave up 1 base and J gave up 6 bases, with 13 bases separating them. The CDR3 runs 13 residues. The CDR3 region is CSARGRALPEQYF. The CDR3 nucleotides read TGCAGTGCTAGAGGTCGCGCCTTACCCGAGCAGTACTTC.

This rearrangement joins TRBV24-1 to TRBJ1-1; a weak D match, TRBD1 (6 bases). This CDR3 is built from 11 residues. Germline loops: CDR1 KGHDR, CDR2 SFDVKD. V lost 8 bases and J lost 5, with 8 bases in between. CDR3 protein: CATKGGTEAFF. The CDR3 DNA reads TGTGCCACCAAGGGGGGGACTGAAGCTTTCTTT.

V and J are TRBV28 and TRBJ2-5; the D is unclear. This CDR3 is 13 amino acids long. The germline gives CDR1 MDHEN, CDR2 SYDVKM. The V and J ends lost 4 bases and 0 bases respectively, with 6 bases between them. The CDR3 coding sequence is TGTGCCAGCAGTTCTTTCCACCAAGAGACCCAGTACTTC. Its protein product is CASSSFHQETQYF.

This clonotype came up many times. The V call is TRBV11-2, the J call TRBJ2-7, with 7 bases that match TRBD1. This CDR3 has 16 amino acids. Germline CDR1 is SGHAT and CDR2 is FQNNGV. J was trimmed by 1 base and V by 4 bases; bases with no gene match: 10. CDR3 DNA sequence: TGTGCCAGCAGCTCCTGGACAGGCGATACTTCCTACGAGCAGTACTTC. Translated, it gives CASSSWTGDTSYEQYF.

This clonotype was detected a few times. The chain is built from TRBV19 and TRBJ2-4, with TRBD1 matching 7 bases. CDR3 length: 16 residues. Germline V gene lookup returns CDR1 LNHDA and CDR2 SQIVND (reference sequence). V lost 1 base and J lost 5; bases outside the gene matches: 8. CDR3 sequence (DNA): TGTGCCAGTAGTATAGCCGGGACAGATCTACAAAACATTCAGTACTTC. Translating it yields CASSIAGTDLQNIQYF.

This clonotype came up many times. As DNA, the CDR3 is TGTGCCAGCAGTTTTTTTGCGGGGGGGATATACGAGCAGTACTTC. This sequence encodes CASSFFAGGIYEQYF. The chain couples TRBV27 to TRBJ2-7, with 9 bases aligning to TRBD2. The germline V gene encodes CDR1 MNHEY and CDR2 SMNVEV (reference sequence). Trimming at V came to 3 bases and at J to 4 bases, leaving 7 bases not matched to a gene. This CDR3 spans 15 amino acids.

The rearrangement links TRBV7-9 to TRBJ1-1; possible D gene TRBD1, 5 bases. The CDR3 is 13 amino acids. Trimming left V 0 bases short and J 6 bases short, with 8 bases between. Germline CDR1 SEHNR, CDR2 FQNEAQ (reference sequence). The CDR3 protein is CASSLALGAEAFF. For the CDR3, the DNA is TGTGCCAGCAGCTTAGCGCTGGGGGCTGAAGCTTTCTTT.

This clonotype was observed a handful of times. The chain links TRBV7-8 to TRBJ2-6; weak D call: TRBD1 (6 bases). Looked up from germline, CDR1 is SGHVS and CDR2 is FQNEAQ. V shed 4 bases and J shed 0 bases, with 13 bases lying between them. CDR3 length: 17 residues. CDR3 sequence (DNA): TGTGCCAGCAGCTCGTGGACAGTTCCCTCTGGGGCCAACGTCCTGACTTTC. Translated, it gives CASSSWTVPSGANVLTF.

In regard to this clonotype: A much larger clone lies one base from this, so it may be a read error. V and J are TRBV5-1 and TRBJ2-3; no clear D gene. The germline V gene has CDR1 SGHRS and CDR2 YFSETQ. The CDR3 has 12 amino acids. The CDR3 DNA sequence: TGCGTCAGCAGCTTGGCAGCAGATACGCAGTATTTT. Encoded protein: CVSSLAADTQYF.

This clonotype came up many times. The gene calls are TRBV4-3 and TRBJ1-5; D call uncertain. Germline V CDR1 and CDR2: LGHNA, YSLEER. V shed 0 bases and J shed 4 bases, with 4 bases lying between them. The CDR3 length is 13 residues. Here the CDR3 reads CASSQDRNQPQHF. For the CDR3, the DNA is TGCGCCAGCAGCCAAGATCGGAATCAGCCCCAGCATTTT.

This clonotype was detected ten times or more. The chain combines TRBV12-3 or TRBV12-4 with TRBJ2-1; 10 nucleotides align to TRBD1. This CDR3 contains 15 residues. After removal of 2 bases from V and 7 bases from J, the junction contained 5 bases not matched to a gene. The CDR3 DNA reads TGTGCCAGCAGTTTAATTCGACAGGGGGCTAATGAGCAGTTCTTC. Its protein product is CASSLIRQGANEQFF.